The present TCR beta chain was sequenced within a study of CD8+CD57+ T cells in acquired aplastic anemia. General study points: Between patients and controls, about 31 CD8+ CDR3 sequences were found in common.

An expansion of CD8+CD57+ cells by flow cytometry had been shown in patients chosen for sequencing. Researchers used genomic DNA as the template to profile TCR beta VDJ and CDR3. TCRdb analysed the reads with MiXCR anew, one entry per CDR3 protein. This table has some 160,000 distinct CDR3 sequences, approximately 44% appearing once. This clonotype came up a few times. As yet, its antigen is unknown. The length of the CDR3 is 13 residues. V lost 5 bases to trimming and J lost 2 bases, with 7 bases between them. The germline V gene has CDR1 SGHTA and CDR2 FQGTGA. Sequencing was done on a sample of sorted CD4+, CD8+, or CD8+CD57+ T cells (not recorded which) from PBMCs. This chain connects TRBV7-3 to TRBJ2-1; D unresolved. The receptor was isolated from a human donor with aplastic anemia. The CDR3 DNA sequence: TGTGCCAGCAGCCCGCCCCCCTACAATGAGCAGTTCTTC. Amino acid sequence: CASSPPPYNEQFF.